The 6 T cell receptor beta chains below come from one sample, sequenced in a study of T cells after posttransplantation cyclophosphamide. Sequencing used immunoSEQ multiplex PCR; TCRdb keeps in-frame clones, though not all of them. This table holds 50,000 to 65,000 clones, around 84% found once. The sequenced material came from PBMCs. The origin of the receptors is a man younger than 40 with a blood cancer, CMV-positive, and with a related stem cell donor.

The V call is TRBV5-4, the J call TRBJ2-7, with 8 nucleotides matching TRBD2. This CDR3 contains 16 residues. Losses at the gene ends were 4 bases for V and 2 bases for J; bases not matched to a gene: 11. The germline gives CDR1 SGHNT, CDR2 YYREEE (reference sequence). The CDR3 reads CASSQPGSGTPYEQYF. CDR3 DNA: TGTGCCAGCAGCCAACCCGGTAGCGGGACCCCCTACGAGCAGTACTTC.

The CDR3 here is CASSLGDSEQYF. DNA for the CDR3: TGCGCCAGCAGCTTAGGGGATTCGGAGCAGTACTTC. This rearrangement joins TRBV5-1 to TRBJ2-7, with D perhaps matching TRBD1 (5 bases). CDR1 and CDR2 from the germline V gene are SGHRS and YFSETQ. Trimming stripped 2 bases from V and 7 bases from J, with 10 bases between. The length of the CDR3 is 12 residues.

This chain links TRBV4-3 with TRBJ2-2, with D unresolved. CDR1 is LGHNA, CDR2 YSLEER, per germline. This CDR3 has 15 amino acids. Trimming shortened V by 0 bases and J by 3 bases, and 8 bases separated the two germline ends. The CDR3 DNA reads TGCGCCAGCAGCCAAGATCTGGAGCACACCGGGGAGCTGTTTTTT. Its translation: CASSQDLEHTGELFF.

The chain has TRBV4-1 and TRBJ2-3; the D is unclear. Germline V CDR1 and CDR2: MGHRA, YSYEKL. The CDR3 has 16 residues. V lost 2 bases and J lost 2, with 14 bases in between. CDR3 DNA: TGCGCCAGCAGCCAAAATCCCAGACAATCCACAGATACGCAGTATTTT. Translating it yields CASSQNPRQSTDTQYF.

V is TRBV18 and J is TRBJ1-4, with 7 bases that match TRBD1. In germline, CDR1 is KGHSH, CDR2 LQKENI. V shed 3 bases, J shed 3 bases, and the junction held 7 bases outside the gene matches. The CDR3 runs to 16 residues. DNA of the CDR3: TGTGCCAGCTCACCCCTCGTGCAGGGGGCTAATGAAAAACTGTTTTTT. It specifies CASSPLVQGANEKLFF. Together with reference TRBV18 and TRBJ1-4, the CDR3 gives the full variable domain: NAGVMQNPRHLVRRRGQEARLRCSPMKGHSHVYWYRQLPEEGLKFMVYLQKENIIDESGMPKERFSAEFPKEGPSILRIQQVVRGDSAAYFCASSPLVQGANEKLFFGSGTQLSVL.

This CDR3 reads CASTPGAVYEQYF. DNA for the CDR3: TGTGCCAGCACCCCCGGAGCGGTTTACGAGCAGTACTTC. The chain uses TRBV2 and TRBJ2-5; D possibly corresponds to TRBD2 (5 bases). Judging by the DNA end, TRBJ2-7 fits better; the J call may be wrong. CDR3 length equals 13 residues. The germline CDR1 and CDR2 sequences are SNHLY and FYNNEI.